Given below is one TCR beta chain in context. What it binds is not known. This sample is drawn from a study of radiation and T cells in renal cell carcinoma. Study-level points and caveats: From baseline, blood top tumor clonotypes peaked at 2 weeks post-radiation. No pretreatment tumor biopsies were available for baseline clonotypes.

Measured with immunoSEQ multiplex PCR; TCRdb has only the in-frame clones, and not every one. Of around 100,000 clones detected, around 83% appear once; the ten largest clones hold 7.2%. The time point was: blood 4 weeks post-SBRT, at nephrectomy. The treatment was: 15 Gy SBRT to primary tumor, nephrectomy 4 weeks later. The tumor was a clear cell renal cell carcinoma. Germline CDR1 and CDR2: SQVTM and ANQGSEA. Trimming cost V 0 bases and J 3 bases, with 9 bases left between them. The CDR3 is made up of 13 amino acids. This specimen consisted of blood, obtained from a patient whose treatment included radiotherapy and nephrectomy. The clonotype comes from a man aged 60 to 69 with renal cell carcinoma. The chain employs TRBV29-1 and TRBJ2-7; D is perhaps TRBD2 (6 bases). The CDR3 nucleotides read TGCAGCGTTGAAGATCTGGACTACTACGAGCAGTACTTC. Its protein product is CSVEDLDYYEQYF.